The clone carrying this T cell receptor (beta chain) was seen a handful of times. The antigen remains unidentified. A much larger clone differs by one base, so this may be a read error. The sample belongs to a study of molecular identifiers for immune sequencing clone quantification. Researchers sorted naive CD8 T cells as cells that were CD8+CD4-CCR7+CD45RA+. TCRdb recomputed calls from the PCR reads with MiXCR, one row per CDR3 protein. The table has about 640,000 distinct CDR3 sequences, just under 20% seen once. Broader study findings: Spiked Jurkat TCR RNA equivalent to one cell was reportedly detectable in about a million naive cells.

The sequence was obtained from a human donor in good health. Some libraries in this study had Jurkat cell RNA spiked in. The specimen sequenced was naive CD8+ T cells from blood, with Jurkat cell RNA spiked in. Described subset: FACS-sorted CD8+CD4-CCR7+CD45RA+ naive T cells.

The CDR3 protein is CVSSEVQGTYEQYF. The CDR3 DNA sequence: TGTGTCAGCAGTGAAGTACAGGGCACCTACGAGCAGTACTTC. This rearrangement joins TRBV6-1 to TRBJ2-7; D possibly corresponds to TRBD1 (6 bases). The CDR3 is made up of 14 amino acids. Germline V gene sequence: CDR1 MNHNS, CDR2 SASEGT.